Listed here is a single T cell receptor beta chain. Its antigen remains unidentified. The protocol was immunoSEQ multiplex PCR, while the TCRdb copy is restricted to in-frame clones and leaves out a portion. Of some 130,000 clones listed, about 82% were seen once; the top ten hold under 5.5%. Time point specified: week 11, during vaccination. All doses held 300 ug of mutant IDH1 20-mer peptide, with topical imiquimod. This specimen belongs to a study of a mutant IDH1 vaccine in newly diagnosed glioma. For the study at large: Vaccination of patients was performed eight times, in weeks 1, 3, 5, 7, 11, 15, 19 and 23. Patients were pretreated with radiotherapy, temozolomide, or both, mostly both. Commencement of vaccination occurred 4-6 weeks following radiotherapy alone, or concurrently with temozolomide cycles. Males made up roughly 62% and females about 40% of treated patients, whose mean age was roughly 40 years.

The germline CDR1 and CDR2 sequences are SGDLS and YYNGEE. The CDR3 contains 15 residues. Unmatched junction bases numbered 7, after V lost 0 bases and J lost 5 bases. Sequenced here: PBMCs, sampled from a glioma patient whose treatment included an IDH1 peptide vaccine. The rearrangement joins TRBV9 to TRBJ2-7, with TRBD1 matching over 8 bases. The TCR comes from a man aged 40-50 years with glioma. The CDR3 loop is CASSVDRDRGHEQYF. The CDR3 coding sequence is TGTGCCAGCAGCGTAGATCGAGACAGGGGCCACGAGCAGTACTTC.